One sample yielded the 19 T cell receptor beta chains listed below, sequenced in a study of blood T cell repertoires in COVID-19. Clones were sequenced by immunoSEQ multiplex PCR, and TCRdb holds only the in-frame ones, with some missing. This repertoire shows 60,000 to 75,000 clones, roughly 85% found once; its top ten account for around 19%. Material: peripheral blood. The receptors were sampled from a human donor in a cohort sampled during active COVID-19.

This clone was found a few times. The rearrangement links TRBV5-5 to TRBJ1-5; D gene unclear. Trimming took 4 bases from V and 1 from J, leaving 6 bases between them. CDR1 is SGHKS, CDR2 YYEKEE, per germline (reference sequence). CDR3 length: 13 amino acids. The CDR3 loop is CASSLGSNQPQHF. CDR3 bases: TGTGCCAGCAGCCTAGGAAGCAATCAGCCCCAGCATTTT.

This clone was observed a single time. The rearrangement uses TRBV18 and TRBJ2-3, with 12 bases lining up with TRBD2. With 1 base clipped from V and 3 bases from J, the junction kept 8 bases outside the gene matches. Germline V lookup: CDR1 KGHSH, CDR2 LQKENI. The CDR3 runs to 18 residues. CDR3 DNA: TGTGCCAGCTCACCACTGCCCCTAGCGGGGGGGTATACAGATACGCAGTATTTT. This translates into CASSPLPLAGGYTDTQYF.

The chain combines TRBV23-1 with TRBJ1-5; D is ambiguous. TRBV23-1 is filed as an ORF, its function uncertain. V was pared by 4 bases and J by 5 bases, with 12 bases between. The CDR3 is 14 amino acids. CDR3 in DNA: TGCGCCAGCAGTCCCCCCGAAAGCCATCAGCCCCAGCATTTT. This gives the protein CASSPPESHQPQHF.

This clone came up once. The rearrangement uses TRBV5-5 and TRBJ2-7; D ambiguous. Deletions cut 7 bases from V and 0 bases from J, with 11 bases between. Germline-derived CDR1 and CDR2 are SGHKS and YYEKEE (reference sequence). The CDR3 is 13 amino acids. The DNA of the CDR3 is TGTGCCAGCGGAACAGATGTCTCCTACGAGCAGTACTTC. Encoded protein: CASGTDVSYEQYF. Full variable domain (missing parts from reference TRBV5-5 and TRBJ2-7): DAGVTQSPTHLIKTRGQQVTLRCSPISGHKSVSWYQQVLGQGPQFIFQYYEKEERGRGNFPDRFSARQFPNYSSELNVNALLLGDSALYLCASGTDVSYEQYFGPGTRLTVT.

The gene calls are TRBV6-2 or TRBV6-3 and TRBJ2-7; 7 bases match TRBD1. There are 13 residues in the CDR3. V gave up 6 bases and J gave up 6 bases; unmatched junction bases: 8. Germline V lookup: CDR1 MNHEY, CDR2 SVGEGT. CDR3 protein: CASRYDRASEQYF. In DNA form, the CDR3 reads TGTGCCAGCAGGTACGACAGGGCTAGCGAGCAGTACTTC.

The J gene is TRBJ2-5, the V gene TRBV7-7; D remains unclear. The V end was cut by 1 base, the J end by 2 bases, with 5 bases between. In germline, CDR1 is SSHAT, CDR2 FNYEAQ (reference sequence). The length of the CDR3 is 13 residues. Here the CDR3 reads CASSLDRQETQYF. CDR3 sequence (DNA): TGTGCCAGCAGCTTAGACAGACAAGAGACCCAGTACTTC.

The V call is TRBV7-9, the J call TRBJ1-1; 7 bases agree with TRBD1. Germline CDR1 reads SEHNR; CDR2 reads FQNEAQ (reference sequence). V lost 5 bases and J lost 3; bases outside the gene matches: 3. This CDR3 comprises 13 residues. This chain's CDR3 is CASSLGQHTEAFF. The DNA for the CDR3 is TGTGCCAGCAGCCTGGGACAGCACACTGAAGCTTTCTTT.

The chain has TRBV15 and TRBJ2-2, with 8 nucleotides matching TRBD1. Germline assignment: CDR1 LNHNV and CDR2 YYDKDF (reference sequence). This CDR3 contains 15 residues. Germline trimming cut 0 bases from V and 5 bases from J; bases unmatched to any gene: 2. CDR3 amino acids: CATSRDRGQTGELFF. CDR3 nucleotide sequence: TGTGCCACCAGCAGAGACAGGGGGCAAACCGGGGAGCTGTTTTTT.

This clone was recorded once. V is TRBV7-2 and J is TRBJ2-7; TRBD1 matches at 8 bases. The germline CDR1 and CDR2 sequences are SGHTA and FQGNSA. This CDR3 region has 16 residues. Trimming at V came to 0 bases and at J to 3 bases, leaving 7 bases not matched to a gene. CDR3 nucleotide sequence: TGTGCCAGCAGCTTAGCCGGGACAGGAACGTTCTACGAGCAGTACTTC. Its translation is CASSLAGTGTFYEQYF.

Here the CDR3 reads CASSLGDYQETQYF. The DNA for the CDR3 is TGTGCCAGCAGCTTAGGGGACTACCAAGAGACCCAGTACTTC. The V and J genes are TRBV7-2 and TRBJ2-5; D is perhaps TRBD2 (6 bases). Trimming pared 1 base from V and 0 bases from J, leaving 6 bases between. CDR3 length: 14 residues. Germline V gives CDR1 SGHTA, CDR2 FQGNSA.

This chain connects TRBV7-2 to TRBJ2-1; 10 bases agree with TRBD2. Germline V CDR1 and CDR2: SGHTA, FQGNSA. The ends lost 2 bases at V and 0 bases at J; junction bases unmatched: 7. The CDR3 sequence is 18 residues long. CDR3 loop: CASSLSLSGGGSYNEQFF. DNA for the CDR3: TGTGCCAGCAGCTTAAGCCTCAGCGGGGGGGGCTCCTACAATGAGCAGTTCTTC.

Notes on this clone: Given a much more abundant clone one base away, this may be a read error. Other nucleotide sequences in the sample specify the same CDR3. The chain combines TRBV5-1 with TRBJ2-7, with 8 positions matching TRBD1. The CDR3 is 15 amino acids. The trim removed 0 bases at V and 2 bases at J, leaving 4 bases unmatched. Germline V gene lookup returns CDR1 SGHRS and CDR2 YFSETQ. CDR3 sequence reads: CASSLGGTGTYEQYF. The CDR3 coding sequence is TGCGCCAGCAGCTTGGGGGGGACAGGTACCTACGAGCAGTACTTC.

The chain links TRBV5-1 to TRBJ1-2, with 8 bases lining up with TRBD1. Germline CDR1 SGHRS, CDR2 YFSETQ. CDR3 size: 16 residues. With 0 bases clipped from V and 4 bases from J, the junction kept 8 bases outside the gene matches. CDR3 nucleotides: TGCGCCAGCAGCTTGGCCACCAGGGGGCGCGGCTATGGCTACACCTTC. This translates into CASSLATRGRGYGYTF.

The chain has TRBV6-2 or TRBV6-3 and TRBJ2-5; possible D gene TRBD2, 5 bases. Germline assignment: CDR1 MNHEY and CDR2 SVGEGT. Trimming stripped 5 bases from V and 9 bases from J, with 10 bases between. This CDR3 has 11 amino acids. CDR3: CASSGRRSQYF. The CDR3 coding sequence is TGTGCCAGCAGTGGGCGGAGGTCCCAGTACTTC.

This clone appeared a few times. The chain links TRBV7-9 to TRBJ1-1; TRBD1 is a possible D gene (6 bases). Germline values: CDR1 SEHNR, CDR2 FQNEAQ (reference sequence). Between the trimmed V and J ends, which lost 1 base and 5 bases, there was a span of 11 bases. There are 14 residues in the CDR3. CDR3 in DNA: TGTGCCAGCAGCTTAGGGCAGGGGCTTACTGAAGCTTTCTTT. This translates into CASSLGQGLTEAFF. Combining the CDR3 with reference TRBV7-9 and TRBJ1-1 gives the whole variable domain DTGVSQNPRHKITKRGQNVTFRCDPISEHNRLYWYRQTLGQGPEFLTYFQNEAQLEKSRLLSDRFSAERPKGSFSTLEIQRTEQGDSAMYLCASSLGQGLTEAFFGQGTRLTVV.

The rearrangement joins TRBV4-2 to TRBJ2-1; D is unresolved. From germline, CDR1 is LGHNA and CDR2 YNFKEQ. V was cut by 4 bases and J by 7 bases, with 11 bases left in between. The CDR3 runs 13 residues. CDR3 region: CASSPSRVNEQFF. CDR3 coding DNA: TGTGCCAGCAGCCCCTCTCGGGTAAATGAGCAGTTCTTC.

The rearrangement links TRBV7-2 to TRBJ2-3; TRBD2 aligns across 7 bases. Germline CDR1 SGHTA, CDR2 FQGNSA. V lost 1 base to trimming and J lost 2 bases; unmatched junction nucleotides: 3. The CDR3 loop spans 15 amino acids. CDR3: CASSLGLAHTDTQYF. The DNA of the CDR3 is TGTGCCAGCAGCTTAGGACTAGCACACACAGATACGCAGTATTTT.

This sequence joins TRBV7-2 and TRBJ1-2; TRBD1 aligns across 7 bases. Losses at the gene ends were 4 bases for V and 0 bases for J; bases not matched to a gene: 11. The CDR3 is made up of 17 amino acids. Germline-derived CDR1 and CDR2 are SGHTA and FQGNSA. The CDR3 region has the DNA TGTGCCAGCAGCTGGCGGACCGGGACAGACACTAACTATGGCTACACCTTC. Its translation is CASSWRTGTDTNYGYTF.

The chain combines TRBV7-2 with TRBJ2-7, with 7 bases identical to TRBD1. Germline V CDR1 and CDR2: SGHTA, FQGNSA. The CDR3 spans 15 residues. The V gene end was trimmed by 1 base and the J gene end by 3 bases; junction bases not matched to a gene: 6. The CDR3: CASSLDQTGFYEQYF. The CDR3 nucleotides read TGTGCCAGCAGCTTAGACCAGACAGGGTTCTACGAGCAGTACTTC.